This T cell receptor (beta chain) was captured in a study of Graves' ophthalmopathy and Graves' hyperthyroidism. The hyperthyroidism patients had a new diagnosis of under 2 months' duration and were aged 18 to 65. CDR1 is SEHNR and CDR2 is FQNEAQ in the germline V gene (reference sequence). Trimming removed 5 bases from V and 4 bases from J; junction bases left unmatched: 9. The CDR3 contains 17 residues. The table lists this clonotype with a few counts. Investigators amplified TCR beta CDR3 regions from RNA transcripts. HTBI primers served in a first-round RT-PCR, which a second-round multiplex PCR followed. TCRdb re-derived calls from the multiplex PCR reads in MiXCR, one entry per CDR3 protein. The sample comprises approximately 540,000 distinct CDR3 sequences, roughly 40% of which are singletons, and roughly 4% rests with the top ten.

Sequences were obtained from peripheral blood or thyroid tissue (not recorded which). The receptor's source is an adult man with Graves' hyperthyroidism. The chain is built from TRBV7-9 and TRBJ1-5; 12 bases line up with TRBD1. The CDR3 nucleotides are TGTGCCAGCAGCAAGGGACAGGGGGCCTCGGGTAATCAGCCCCAGCATTTT. It encodes CASSKGQGASGNQPQHF.